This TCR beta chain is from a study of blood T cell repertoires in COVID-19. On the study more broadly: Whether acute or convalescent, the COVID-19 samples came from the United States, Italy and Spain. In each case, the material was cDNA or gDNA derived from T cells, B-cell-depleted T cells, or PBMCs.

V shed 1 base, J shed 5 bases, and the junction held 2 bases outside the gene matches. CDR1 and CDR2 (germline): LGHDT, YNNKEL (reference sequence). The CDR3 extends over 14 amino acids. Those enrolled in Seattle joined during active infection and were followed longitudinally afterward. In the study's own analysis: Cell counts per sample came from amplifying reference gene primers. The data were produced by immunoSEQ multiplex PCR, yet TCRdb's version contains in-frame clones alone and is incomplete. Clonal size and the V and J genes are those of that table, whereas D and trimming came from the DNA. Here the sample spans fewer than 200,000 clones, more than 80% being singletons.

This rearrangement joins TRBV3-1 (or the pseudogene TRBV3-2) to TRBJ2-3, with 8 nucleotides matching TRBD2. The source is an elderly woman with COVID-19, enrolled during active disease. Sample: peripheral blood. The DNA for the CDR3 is TGTGCCAGCAGCCAAGCCCTAGCGGGAGATACGCAGTATTTT. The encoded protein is CASSQALAGDTQYF.